A selection of T cell receptor beta chains follows, all from one sample in a study of T cell repertoires in cytomegalovirus infection. The antigens of these receptors remain unknown. TCRdb used MiXCR to reprocess the reads, holding one entry per CDR3 protein. This table holds around 120,000 distinct CDR3 sequences, more than 20% found once. The specimen sequenced was PBMCs, sequenced either directly or after in vitro stimulation (not recorded which). The receptors here all came from a human donor in good health (CMV status not recorded). Some clones in this sample may be carry-over from other donors' samples. Each CDR3 is given with its conserved first and last residue.

v_gene | len | CDR3aa
TRBV7-2 | 14 | CASSPPGGFDTQYF
TRBV10-3 | 15 | CAISESGSGYNEQFF
TRBV7-2 | 11 | CASSLSQKQYF
TRBV7-9 | 13 | CASSQTGSDTQYF
TRBV5-1 | 16 | CASSRRDPSLGETQYF
TRBV12-5 | 15 | CASGLRGRVNNEQFF
TRBV29-1 | 10 | CSVQGNGYTF
TRBV12-3/TRBV12-4 | 13 | CASSPNSGETQYF
TRBV12-3/TRBV12-4 | 14 | CASSFALFTGELFF
TRBV6-5 | 12 | CASRIEGAEAFF
TRBV12-3/TRBV12-4 | 14 | CASSFGQANTEAFF
TRBV5-1 | 14 | CASSGGQGVGSQYF
TRBV2 | 12 | CASRGQNYGYTF
TRBV7-2 | 18 | CASSLGLAGRVGANVLTF
TRBV3-1 | 16 | CASSPDPGQGRNEQFF
TRBV12-3/TRBV12-4 | 14 | CASSLARRVNEQFF